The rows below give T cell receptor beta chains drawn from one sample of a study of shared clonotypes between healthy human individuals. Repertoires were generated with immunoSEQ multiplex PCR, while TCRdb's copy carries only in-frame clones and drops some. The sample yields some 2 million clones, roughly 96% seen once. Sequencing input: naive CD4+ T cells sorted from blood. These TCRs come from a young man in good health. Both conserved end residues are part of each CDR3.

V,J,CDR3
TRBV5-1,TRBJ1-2,CASTTGTGKYGYTF
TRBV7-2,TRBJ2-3,CASSLARERDTQYF
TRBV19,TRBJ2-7,CASSTTLAGIYEQYF
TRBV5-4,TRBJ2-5,CASSSSLDRGQETQYF
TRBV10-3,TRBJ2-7,CAISDPSGVQYF
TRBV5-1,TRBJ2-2,CASSTRHVSPTGELFF
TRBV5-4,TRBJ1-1,CASSLPTGVTEAFF
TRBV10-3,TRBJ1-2,CAISEDEGLNVYTF
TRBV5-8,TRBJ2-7,CASSVIGQGANEQYF
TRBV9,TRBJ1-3,CASSAAGPLSGNTIYF
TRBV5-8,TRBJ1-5,CASSHLGTDDSNQPQHF
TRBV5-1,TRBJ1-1,CASRGLDRGRNTEAFF
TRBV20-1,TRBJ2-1,CSANAKLEQFF